Detailed here is one T cell receptor (beta chain). An input of roughly 0.5 to 1 ug of RNA was subjected to reverse transcription using random hexamers. TCR beta CDR3 was amplified by immunoSEQ covering 54 Vbeta and 13 Jbeta. TCRdb passed the immunoSEQ multiplex PCR reads through MiXCR, listing each CDR3 protein once. The table shows about 290,000 distinct CDR3 sequences, with roughly 90% occurring only once. These data come from a study of CD8 T cells in Susac syndrome. TCR beta sequencing was performed on blood CD8+ and CD4+ T cells. TEMRA cells were FACS-enriched and CD8+ and CD4+ T cells negatively isolated. This CDR3 comprises 15 residues. Germline CDR1 and CDR2: MDHEN and SYDVKM. Trimming stripped 10 bases from V and 2 bases from J, with 21 bases between.

The sample was CD8+ T cells from PBMCs. The TCR was taken from a human donor with multiple sclerosis. The V and J genes are TRBV28 and TRBJ2-7; maybe TRBD2 (6 bases). In DNA form, the CDR3 reads TGTGCCACCAGACACCCGGGACTTGGGGCCTACGAGCAGTACTTC. It is translated as CATRHPGLGAYEQYF.